The entry below gives a single T cell receptor beta chain sequence along with its context. Trimming left V 1 base short and J 4 bases short, with 4 bases between. In germline, CDR1 is LGHDT, CDR2 YNNKEL (reference sequence). This CDR3 spans 12 amino acids. This specimen belongs to a study of blood T cell repertoires in COVID-19. The overall study: Specimens from acute and convalescent COVID-19 originated in the United States, Italy and Spain. PBMCs, B-cell-depleted T cells, or T cells provided the cDNA or gDNA that made up the material.

Authors' analysis steps: Reference gene primer amplification in the assay estimated nucleated cell counts. Repertoires were generated with immunoSEQ multiplex PCR, while TCRdb's copy carries only in-frame clones and drops some. That table furnishes V, J and clone size, whereas the DNA furnished D and trimming. The sample records hundreds of thousands of clones, 86% being singletons. The sample consisted of peripheral blood. This sequence joins TRBV3-1 (or the pseudogene TRBV3-2) and TRBJ2-5; no firm D call. This receptor was identified in a woman aged 30 to 39 with active or convalescent COVID-19. Written as DNA, the CDR3 is TGTGCCAGCAGCCAAGTGAGAGAGACCCAGTACTTC. Its translation is CASSQVRETQYF.